The source of this T cell receptor (beta chain) is a study of OX40 agonist ivuxolimab in advanced cancers. Overall study context: The drug used for patients, ivuxolimab, was an agonistic anti-OX40 (CD134) antibody. Study-level findings and limits: Among T cells, CD8+ cells averaged more expanded clones than CD4+ cells. Those patients achieving a partial response at 0.1-3.0 mg/kg showed among the lowest clonal expansion. At doses 0.1 to 3.0 mg/kg, CD4+ and CD8+ clones expanded.

The V and J ends lost 3 bases and 0 bases respectively, with 6 bases between them. Germline CDR1 LNHDA, CDR2 SQIVND (reference sequence). The CDR3 length is 13 residues. About this clone itself: As yet, its antigen is unknown.

Profiled with immunoSEQ multiplex PCR; TCRdb holds only in-frame clones, not every one. The data show approximately 77,000 clones, approximately 80% seen once. The clonotype originates from an adult with an advanced solid tumor such as melanoma, head and neck, liver or kidney cancer. The chain joins TRBV19 to TRBJ2-7; D is uncertain. Material: CD4+ or CD8+ T cells sorted from blood, obtained in a trial of the OX40 agonist ivuxolimab. The CDR3 protein is CASSIRNSYEQYF. CDR3 in DNA: TGTGCCAGTAGTATCCGGAACTCCTACGAGCAGTACTTC.